This T cell receptor beta chain was documented in a study of OX40 agonist ivuxolimab in advanced cancers. Looking at the study overall: Three patients, one with hepatocellular carcinoma and two with cutaneous melanoma, achieved partial responses.

The trim removed 3 bases at V and 8 bases at J, leaving 4 bases unmatched. Germline loops: CDR1 MDHEN, CDR2 SYDVKM. This CDR3 has 14 amino acids. The protocol was immunoSEQ multiplex PCR, while the TCRdb copy is restricted to in-frame clones and leaves out a portion. The data contain over 50,000 clones, 92% of them singletons. Prior autoimmune disease or systemic immunosuppression barred patients. The chain employs TRBV28 and TRBJ2-1, with 10 bases matching TRBD2. The TCR originated in an adult with an advanced solid tumor such as melanoma, head and neck, liver or kidney cancer. Sequences were derived from CD4+ or CD8+ T cells sorted from blood, sampled in a trial of the OX40 agonist ivuxolimab. The CDR3 DNA is TGTGCCAGCAGTTTCCGGCTAGCGGGGGATGAGCAGTTCTTC. Translation: CASSFRLAGDEQFF.